The present TCR beta chain was sequenced within a study of T cells in Graves' hyperthyroidism and ophthalmopathy (dated by TCRdb to the late 2010s). Looking at the study overall: Peripheral blood was collected at initial diagnosis, before any treatment. To identify TCR V-J signatures that set the groups apart, the researchers used a discovery cohort of more than 95 patients, made up of some 41 with Graves' ophthalmopathy and approximately 57 with stable Graves' hyperthyroidism. Prospective prediction of ophthalmopathy was tested in an independent validation cohort consisting of fewer than 20 hyperthyroidism patients and around 16 patients who later progressed to ophthalmopathy. For training and testing, the 95 to 100 patients in the discovery cohort were randomly divided in a 7:3 ratio. Thyroid tissue and blood T-cell repertoires from several Graves' hyperthyroidism patients were also compared in the study. After sampling, hyperthyroidism patients received methimazole starting at 30 mg daily, and ophthalmopathy patients received high-dose intravenous methylprednisolone. The paper describes TCR Vbeta CDR3 sequencing of 120 to 150 peripheral blood samples, made up of 43 ophthalmopathy patients, 70 to 80 hyperthyroidism patients and 17 progressor patients.

From its cysteine to its phenylalanine, the CDR3 spans 17 amino acids. The CDR3 DNA has 51 bases and is translated from base 1. From the germline V gene, CDR1 is SGHNT and CDR2 is YENEEA. Trimming takes 3 bases from V and 0 bases from J, and the germline ends sit 16 bases apart. Stable Graves' hyperthyroidism was defined as no progression to ophthalmopathy during 18 months of follow-up. The hyperthyroidism patients were between 18 and 65 years old and newly diagnosed, with a disease duration of less than 2 months. Any patient with an uncontrolled infection, another autoimmune disease, pregnancy or lactation was excluded. Clinical symptoms, serum thyroxine and TRAb, thyroid ultrasound, and orbital computed tomography formed the basis for the diagnoses. PBMCs were separated from roughly 10 ml of fresh peripheral blood using Ficoll-Paque density gradient centrifugation. Trizol reagent was used to extract total RNA, and RNA quality was then checked on an Agilent 2100 Bioanalyzer.

What the study reported, not specific to this receptor: During validation, the model predicted progression to ophthalmopathy a median of approximately six months ahead of onset, with approximately 70% sensitivity and around 72% specificity. No statistical method was used to fix the sample size in advance, and group allocation was not hidden from the investigators. A model built on a 13 V-J signature distinguished ophthalmopathy from stable hyperthyroidism, reaching 85% to 90% sensitivity and 81% to 83% specificity in cross-validation and 80%/75% in testing. Most expanded thyroid clonotypes (frequency above 0.001) were also detected in blood, suggesting blood repertoires may reflect thyroid immune responses.

This clonotype came up a few times. It has no known antigen specificity. Base quality data are lacking; no much larger clone is found one base away. The TCR beta CDR3 regions were amplified from the RNA transcripts. The TCR CDR3 was subjected to a first round of RT-PCR using the HTBI primer set and the Qiagen OneStep RT-PCR kit. Libraries were constructed in a second round of multiplex PCR, after which size selection and purification were performed. The libraries were sequenced on an Illumina HiSeq2000 using paired-end 100 bp reads. Regarding the original processing steps: SOAPnuke was used to process the raw data, throwing out any read that contained adapters or uncalled bases, had a mean Phred below 15, or lacked an exact constant-primer or identifier match. High-quality paired reads were merged using COPE v1.2.5, and each unique nucleotide sequence was defined as a clonotype. Clonotypes were aligned to IMGT TRBV, TRBD and TRBJ reference segments using MiTCR v1.1. The analysis included only V-J combinations with a frequency above 0.0001, which together covered roughly 99% of the repertoires. The TCS score was defined as F50 (clonal expansion) divided by E x V (chaos), with BLOSUM62-based TCRdist calculated between CDR3 peptides within each V-J. Welch's t-statistics and random forest reduced roughly 500 V-J features to fewer than 15, which were used in a naive Bayes classifier (R e1071). TCRdb reprocessed the public reads (quality trimming at Q25 with fastp, clone calling with MiXCR) and kept in-frame beta chains. Rows are unified per CDR3 protein, each entry keeping the most common DNA and genes. The V and J calls were determined by TCRdb, not by the authors. The sample profile shows 550,000 to 600,000 distinct CDR3 sequences; over 15% of them were found once. Around 19% of the sample lies in the top ten.

Input material: blood. The sequence derives from a woman under 30 with Graves' hyperthyroidism. Rearrangement joined TRBV11-3 to TRBJ2-3, with a tentative D call of TRBD1 or TRBD2, each matching 5 bases. In nucleotides, the sequence is TGTGCCAGCAGCTTGGGGGTAGGAGTCAGCAGCACAGATACGCAGTATTTT. This yields the protein CASSLGVGVSSTDTQYF.